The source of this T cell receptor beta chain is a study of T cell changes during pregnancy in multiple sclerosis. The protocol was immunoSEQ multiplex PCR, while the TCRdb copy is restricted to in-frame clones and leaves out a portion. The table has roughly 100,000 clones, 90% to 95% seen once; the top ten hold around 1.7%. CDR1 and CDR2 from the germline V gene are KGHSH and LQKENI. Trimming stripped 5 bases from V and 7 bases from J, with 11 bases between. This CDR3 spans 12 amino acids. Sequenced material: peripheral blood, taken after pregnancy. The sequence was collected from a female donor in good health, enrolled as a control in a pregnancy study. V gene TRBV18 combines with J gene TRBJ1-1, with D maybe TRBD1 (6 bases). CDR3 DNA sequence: TGTGCCAGCTCATCCGACAGGTATGAAGCTTTCTTT. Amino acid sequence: CASSSDRYEAFF.